A few counts support the clone carrying this T cell receptor (beta chain). Its matching antigen is unknown. The sample comes from a study of response to subunit inactivated influenza vaccine. Study-level findings and limits: Authors suggested few new T cells are recruited by each seasonal influenza vaccination.

CDR1 is LGHNA and CDR2 is YNFKEQ in the germline V gene. The CDR3 runs 15 residues. V lost 0 bases and J lost 6; bases outside the gene matches: 3. TCRdb re-called the RT-PCR reads with MiXCR, one entry per CDR3 protein. The table records roughly 760,000 distinct CDR3 sequences, about 20% of them present only once. This clonotype was obtained from a man in his fifties or sixties who received an inactivated influenza vaccine. Material: PBMCs from blood, obtained around 5 days after vaccination. The rearrangement uses TRBV4-2 and TRBJ1-2, with 11 bases fitting TRBD1. The CDR3 region is CASSQEMGQGDGYTF. In DNA, the CDR3 is TGTGCCAGCAGCCAAGAAATGGGACAGGGGGATGGCTACACCTTC.